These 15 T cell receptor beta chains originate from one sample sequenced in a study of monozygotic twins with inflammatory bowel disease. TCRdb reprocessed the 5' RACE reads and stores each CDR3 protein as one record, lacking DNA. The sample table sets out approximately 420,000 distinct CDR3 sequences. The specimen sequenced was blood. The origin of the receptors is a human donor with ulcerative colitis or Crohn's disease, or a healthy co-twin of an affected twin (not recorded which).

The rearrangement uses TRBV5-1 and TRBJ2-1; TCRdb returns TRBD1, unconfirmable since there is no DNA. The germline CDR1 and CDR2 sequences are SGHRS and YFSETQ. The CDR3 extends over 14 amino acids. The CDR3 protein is CASSPGTGLNEQFF.

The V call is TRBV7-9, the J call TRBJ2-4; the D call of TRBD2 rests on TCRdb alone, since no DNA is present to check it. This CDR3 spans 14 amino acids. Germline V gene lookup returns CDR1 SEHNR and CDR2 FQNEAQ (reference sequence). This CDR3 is CASSLVGGENIQYF.

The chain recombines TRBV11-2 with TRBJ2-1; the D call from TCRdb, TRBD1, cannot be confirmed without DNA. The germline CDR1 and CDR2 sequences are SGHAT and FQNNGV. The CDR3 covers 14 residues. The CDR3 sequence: CASSLGQQYNEQFF. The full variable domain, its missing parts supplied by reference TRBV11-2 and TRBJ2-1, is EAGVAQSPRYKIIEKRQSVAFWCNPISGHATLYWYQQILGQGPKLLIQFQNNGVVDDSQLPKDRFSAERLKGVDSTLKIQPAKLEDSAVYLCASSLGQQYNEQFFGPGTRLTVL.

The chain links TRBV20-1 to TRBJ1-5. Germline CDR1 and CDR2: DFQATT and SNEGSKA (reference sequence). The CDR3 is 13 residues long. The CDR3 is CSAGLNSNQPQHF.

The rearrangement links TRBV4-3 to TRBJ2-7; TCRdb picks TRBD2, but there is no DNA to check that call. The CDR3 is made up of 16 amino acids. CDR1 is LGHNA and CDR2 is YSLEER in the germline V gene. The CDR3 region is CASSRRLVIPTNEQYF.

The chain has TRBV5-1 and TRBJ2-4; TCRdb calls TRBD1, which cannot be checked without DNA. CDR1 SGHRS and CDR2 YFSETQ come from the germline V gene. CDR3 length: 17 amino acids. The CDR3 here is CASTTSPQGTGKNIQYF.

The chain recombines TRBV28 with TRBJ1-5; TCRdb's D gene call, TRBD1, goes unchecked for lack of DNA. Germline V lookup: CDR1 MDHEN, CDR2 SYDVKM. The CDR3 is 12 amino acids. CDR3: CASSPPNQPQHF.

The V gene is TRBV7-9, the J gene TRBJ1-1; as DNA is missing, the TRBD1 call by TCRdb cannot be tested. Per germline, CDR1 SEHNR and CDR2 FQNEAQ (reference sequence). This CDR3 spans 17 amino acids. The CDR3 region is CASSLEGLTGGMLGAFF.

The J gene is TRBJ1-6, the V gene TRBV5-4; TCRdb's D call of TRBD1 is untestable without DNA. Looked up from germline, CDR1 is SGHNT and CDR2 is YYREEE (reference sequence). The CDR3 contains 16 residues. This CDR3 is CASSFAGRAYNSPLHF.

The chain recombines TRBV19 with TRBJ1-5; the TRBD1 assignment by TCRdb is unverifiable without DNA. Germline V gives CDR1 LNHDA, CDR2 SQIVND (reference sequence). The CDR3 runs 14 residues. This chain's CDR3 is CPSSPGQGRQPQHF.

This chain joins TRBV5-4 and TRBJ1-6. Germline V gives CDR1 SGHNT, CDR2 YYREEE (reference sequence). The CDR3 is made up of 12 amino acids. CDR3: CASSSPTSPLHF.

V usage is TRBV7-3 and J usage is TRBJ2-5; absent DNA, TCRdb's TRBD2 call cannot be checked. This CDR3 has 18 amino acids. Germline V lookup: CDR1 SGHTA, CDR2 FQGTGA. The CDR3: CASSQSGRASGRRETQYF.

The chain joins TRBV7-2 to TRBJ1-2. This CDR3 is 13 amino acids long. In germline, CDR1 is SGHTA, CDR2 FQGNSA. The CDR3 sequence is CASSLSALRGYTF.

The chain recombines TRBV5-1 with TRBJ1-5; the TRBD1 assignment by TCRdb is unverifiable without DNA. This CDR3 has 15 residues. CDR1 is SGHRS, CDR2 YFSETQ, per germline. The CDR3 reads CASSPGGGAVQPQHF.

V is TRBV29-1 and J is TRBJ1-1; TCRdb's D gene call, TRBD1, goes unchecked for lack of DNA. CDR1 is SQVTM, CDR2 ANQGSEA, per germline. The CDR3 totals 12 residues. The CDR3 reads CSVRRTGPEAFF.